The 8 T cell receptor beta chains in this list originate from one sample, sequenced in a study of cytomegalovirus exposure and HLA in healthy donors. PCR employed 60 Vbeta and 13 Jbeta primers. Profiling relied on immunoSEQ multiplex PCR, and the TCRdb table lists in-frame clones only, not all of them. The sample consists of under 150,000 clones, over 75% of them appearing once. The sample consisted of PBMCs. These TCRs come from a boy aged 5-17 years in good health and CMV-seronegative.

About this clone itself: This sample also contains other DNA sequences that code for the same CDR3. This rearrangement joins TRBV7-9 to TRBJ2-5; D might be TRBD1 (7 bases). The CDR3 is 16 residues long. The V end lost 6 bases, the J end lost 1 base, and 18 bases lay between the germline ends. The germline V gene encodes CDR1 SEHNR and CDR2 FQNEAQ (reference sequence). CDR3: CASSPPRGTAQETQYF. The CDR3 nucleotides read TGTGCCAGCAGTCCCCCTCGGGGGACAGCCCAAGAGACCCAGTACTTC.

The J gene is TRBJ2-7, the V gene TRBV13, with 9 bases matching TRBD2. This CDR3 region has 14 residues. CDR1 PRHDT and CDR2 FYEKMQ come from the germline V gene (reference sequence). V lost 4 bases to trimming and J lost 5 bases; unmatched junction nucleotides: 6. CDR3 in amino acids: CASSSPGGGDEQYF. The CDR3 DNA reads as TGTGCCAGCAGCTCGCCCGGCGGGGGGGACGAGCAGTACTTC. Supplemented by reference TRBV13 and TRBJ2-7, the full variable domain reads AAGVIQSPRHLIKEKRETATLKCYPIPRHDTVYWYQQGPGQDPQFLISFYEKMQSDKGSIPDRFSAQQFSDYHSELNMSSLELGDSALYFCASSSPGGGDEQYFGPGTRLTVT.

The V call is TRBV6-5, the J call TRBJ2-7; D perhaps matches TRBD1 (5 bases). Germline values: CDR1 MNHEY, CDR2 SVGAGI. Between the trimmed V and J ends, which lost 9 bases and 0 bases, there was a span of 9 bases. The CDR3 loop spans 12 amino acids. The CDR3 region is CARKQDSYEQYF. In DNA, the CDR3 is TGTGCCAGGAAACAGGACTCCTACGAGCAGTACTTC.

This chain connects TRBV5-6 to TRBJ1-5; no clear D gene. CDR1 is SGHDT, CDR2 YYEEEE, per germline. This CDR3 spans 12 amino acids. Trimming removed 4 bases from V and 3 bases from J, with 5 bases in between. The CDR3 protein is CASSHTNQPQHF. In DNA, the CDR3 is TGTGCCAGCAGCCACACCAATCAGCCCCAGCATTTT.

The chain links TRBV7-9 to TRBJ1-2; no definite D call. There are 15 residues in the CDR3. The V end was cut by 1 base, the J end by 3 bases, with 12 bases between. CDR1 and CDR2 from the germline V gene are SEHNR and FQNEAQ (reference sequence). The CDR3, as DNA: TGTGCCAGCAGCTTAGGCCAGGACTACCACTATGGCTACACCTTC. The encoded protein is CASSLGQDYHYGYTF.

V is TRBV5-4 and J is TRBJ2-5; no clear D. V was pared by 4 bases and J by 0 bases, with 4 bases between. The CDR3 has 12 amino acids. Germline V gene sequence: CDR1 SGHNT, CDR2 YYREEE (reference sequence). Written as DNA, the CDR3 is TGTGCCAGCAGCCCGGACCAAGAGACCCAGTACTTC. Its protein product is CASSPDQETQYF.

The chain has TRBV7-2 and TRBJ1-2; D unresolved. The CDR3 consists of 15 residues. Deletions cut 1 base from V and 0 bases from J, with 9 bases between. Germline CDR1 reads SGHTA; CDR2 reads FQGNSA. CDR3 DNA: TGTGCCAGCAGCTTAGGCGGGGTGACTAACTATGGCTACACCTTC. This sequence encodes CASSLGGVTNYGYTF.

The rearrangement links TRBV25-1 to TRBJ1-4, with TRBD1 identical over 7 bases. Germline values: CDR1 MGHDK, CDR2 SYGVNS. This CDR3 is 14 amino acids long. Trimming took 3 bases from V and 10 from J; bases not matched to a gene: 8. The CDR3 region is CASSEAGGSRKLFF. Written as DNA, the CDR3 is TGTGCCAGCAGTGAGGCAGGGGGGAGTAGAAAACTGTTTTTT.